This T cell receptor (beta chain) was documented in a study of T cell responses to AZD1222 COVID-19 vaccine. V gave up 6 bases and J gave up 8 bases; unmatched junction bases: 10. From germline, CDR1 is LNHDA and CDR2 SQIVND (reference sequence). The CDR3 covers 15 residues. Libraries were prepared by immunoSEQ multiplex PCR; TCRdb keeps only in-frame clonotypes and omits some of them. This table holds 90,000 to 120,000 clones, 70% to 90% found once. The chain couples TRBV19 to TRBJ2-1; 10 bases agree with TRBD2. This sample comprised peripheral blood, obtained 28 days after the second AZD1222 dose. The TCR comes from an adult who received the AZD1222 COVID-19 vaccine. CDR3 sequence reads: CASSVLAGVVDEQFF. Here the CDR3 DNA reads TGTGCCAGTAGCGTTCTAGCGGGGGTTGTGGATGAGCAGTTCTTC.